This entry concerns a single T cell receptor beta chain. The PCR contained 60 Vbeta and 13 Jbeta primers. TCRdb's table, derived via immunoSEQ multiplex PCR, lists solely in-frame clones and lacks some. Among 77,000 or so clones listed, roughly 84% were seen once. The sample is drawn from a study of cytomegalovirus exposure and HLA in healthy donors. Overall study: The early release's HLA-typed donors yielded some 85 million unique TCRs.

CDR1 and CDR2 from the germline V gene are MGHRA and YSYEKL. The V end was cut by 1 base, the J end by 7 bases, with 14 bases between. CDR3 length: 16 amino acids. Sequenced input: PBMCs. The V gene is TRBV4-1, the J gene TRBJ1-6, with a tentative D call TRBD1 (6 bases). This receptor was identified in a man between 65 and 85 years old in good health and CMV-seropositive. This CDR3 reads CASSQGQGTLNSPLHF. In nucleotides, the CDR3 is TGCGCCAGCAGCCAAGGCCAGGGGACGCTAAATTCACCCCTCCACTTT.